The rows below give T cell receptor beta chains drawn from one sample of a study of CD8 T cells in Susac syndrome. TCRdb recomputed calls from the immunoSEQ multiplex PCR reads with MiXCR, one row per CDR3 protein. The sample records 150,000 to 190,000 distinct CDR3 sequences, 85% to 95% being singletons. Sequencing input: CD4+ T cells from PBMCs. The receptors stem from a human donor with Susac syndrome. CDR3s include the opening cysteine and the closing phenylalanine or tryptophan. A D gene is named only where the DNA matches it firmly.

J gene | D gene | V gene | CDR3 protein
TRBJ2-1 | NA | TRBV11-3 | CASSPGAWNEQFF
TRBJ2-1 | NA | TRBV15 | CATLGARDEQFF
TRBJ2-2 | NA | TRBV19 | CASSKGGRPNTGELFF
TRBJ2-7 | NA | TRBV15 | CATSRGPLEQYF
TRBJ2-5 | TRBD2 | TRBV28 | CASSISGGAETQYF
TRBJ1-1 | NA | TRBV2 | CASRGLGTEAFF
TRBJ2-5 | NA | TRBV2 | CASSLAEETQYF
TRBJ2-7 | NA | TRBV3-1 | CASSQARVFYEQYF
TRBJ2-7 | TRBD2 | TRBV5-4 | CASSPSGGSGGYEQYF
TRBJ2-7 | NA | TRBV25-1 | CASSPVGAIYEQYF
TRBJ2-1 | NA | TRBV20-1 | CSASSARTYNEQFF
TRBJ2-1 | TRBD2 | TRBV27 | CASRDRRGGYNEQFF
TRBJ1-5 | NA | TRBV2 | CASSVVGGQPQHF
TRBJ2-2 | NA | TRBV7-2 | CASSLNVAGELFF
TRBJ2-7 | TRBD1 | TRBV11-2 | CASSLGPGDRSYEQYF
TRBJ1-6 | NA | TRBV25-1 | CASSDWTGGYSPLHF
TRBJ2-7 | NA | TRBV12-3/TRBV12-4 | CASSFGEVGYEQYF
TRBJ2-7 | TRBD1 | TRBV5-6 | CASSSSDRGRHEQYF
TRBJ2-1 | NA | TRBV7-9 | CASSLEARRGSNEQFF
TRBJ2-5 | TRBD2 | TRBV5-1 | CASSLDGTSGGETQYF
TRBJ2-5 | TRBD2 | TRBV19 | CASSMGRGKETQYF
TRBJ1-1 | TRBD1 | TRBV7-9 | CASSPTGWTEAFF
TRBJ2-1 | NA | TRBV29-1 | CSVGQRRQAYNEQFF
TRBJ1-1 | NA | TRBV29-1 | CSAVTVVNTEAFF
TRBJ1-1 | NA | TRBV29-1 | CSATGNTEAFF
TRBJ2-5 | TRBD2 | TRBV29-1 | CSVERGQETQYF
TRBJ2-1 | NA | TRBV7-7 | CASSLTGEGKQFF
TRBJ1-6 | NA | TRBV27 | CASSWDERGSPLHF
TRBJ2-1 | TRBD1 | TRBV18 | CASSPPSAGGLFF
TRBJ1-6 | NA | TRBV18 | CASSDLPGNNSPLHF
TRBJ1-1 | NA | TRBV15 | CATSGVRNTEAFF
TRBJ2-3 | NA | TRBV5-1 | CASSLGGPSTDTQYF
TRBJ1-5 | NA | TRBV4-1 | CASSLTDSSNQPQHF
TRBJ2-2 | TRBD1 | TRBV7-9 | CASSSAGTGNTGELFF
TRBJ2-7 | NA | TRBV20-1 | CSVNRELNEQYF
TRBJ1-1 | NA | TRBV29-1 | CSVEIRGHTEAFF
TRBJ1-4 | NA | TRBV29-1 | CSVVSGANEKLFF
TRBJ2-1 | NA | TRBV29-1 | CSAHGAPTPYNEQFF
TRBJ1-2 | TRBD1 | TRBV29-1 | CSVETGVSLGYTF
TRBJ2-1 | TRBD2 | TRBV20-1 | CSAQRTSGGILNEQFF
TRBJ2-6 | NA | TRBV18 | CASSPPGANVLTF
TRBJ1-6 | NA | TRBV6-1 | CASSEGGGSPSPLHF